One sample yielded the 26 T cell receptor beta chains listed below, sequenced in a study of blood T cell repertoires in COVID-19. Assay used: immunoSEQ multiplex PCR; TCRdb lists only in-frame clones, some missing. Found here are around 160,000 clones, 80% to 85% of them singletons; the top ten hold about 5.8%. Sequencing used PBMCs or T cells enriched from blood (not recorded which). The receptors shown here come from a woman aged 45-65 years who had been exposed to COVID-19.

J is TRBJ1-2 and V is TRBV15; 7 nucleotides agree with TRBD1. In germline, CDR1 is LNHNV, CDR2 YYDKDF (reference sequence). The CDR3 covers 13 residues. The V gene end was trimmed by 5 bases and the J gene end by 8 bases; junction bases not matched to a gene: 8. For the CDR3, the DNA is TGTGCCACCAGCGAGAGGGCAGGGGGAGGCTACACCTTC. Amino acids: CATSERAGGGYTF.

This sequence joins TRBV15 and TRBJ1-5, with D possibly matching TRBD1 (6 bases). The CDR3 has 14 amino acids. V shed 4 bases and J shed 6 bases, with 13 bases lying between them. From germline, CDR1 is LNHNV and CDR2 YYDKDF (reference sequence). As DNA, the CDR3 is TGTGCCACCAGCAACAGGGTTACGGGTCAGCCCCAGCATTTT. It specifies CATSNRVTGQPQHF.

This clone was observed a single time. The CDR3 DNA reads as TGTGCCAGCAGCTTAGAACTGGCCTACGAGCAGTACTTC. Encoded protein: CASSLELAYEQYF. V is TRBV11-2 and J is TRBJ2-7; no reliable D call. Trimming stripped 0 bases from V and 2 bases from J, with 5 bases between. The CDR3 length is 13 residues. CDR1 is SGHAT, CDR2 FQNNGV, per germline.

The genes are TRBV10-3 and TRBJ1-5; D not certain. Germline CDR1 reads ENHRY; CDR2 reads SYGVKD. V lost 2 bases and J 0 bases, leaving 11 bases between the germline ends. This CDR3 comprises 16 residues. CDR3 sequence (DNA): TGTGCCATCAGTGAGGGGCCCAGATATAGCAATCAGCCCCAGCATTTT. It codes for CAISEGPRYSNQPQHF.

The chain joins TRBV29-1 to TRBJ2-7, with D tentatively TRBD1 (6 bases). The length of the CDR3 is 13 residues. V gave up 6 bases and J gave up 2 bases, with 14 bases separating them. Germline-derived CDR1 and CDR2 are SQVTM and ANQGSEA. The CDR3 is CSVGADRPYEQYF. The DNA of the CDR3 is TGCAGCGTAGGTGCGGACAGACCCTACGAGCAGTACTTC.

The chain combines TRBV6-1 with TRBJ2-7; D not certain. The germline gives CDR1 MNHNS, CDR2 SASEGT. Trimming cost V 3 bases and J 3 bases, with 9 bases left between them. The CDR3 contains 13 residues. In DNA, the CDR3 is TGTGCCAGCAGTGATAGTGCCGTCTACGAGCAGTACTTC. Translated: CASSDSAVYEQYF.

V is TRBV6-5 and J is TRBJ2-3, with TRBD2 as a possible D gene (6 bases). The CDR3 has 12 amino acids. With 6 bases removed from V and 6 bases from J, the gap between germline ends came to 10 bases. From germline, CDR1 is MNHEY and CDR2 SVGAGI. The CDR3 is CASSRLVDTQYF. In DNA form, the CDR3 reads TGTGCCAGCAGCCGACTAGTTGATACGCAGTATTTT.

The DNA for the CDR3 is TGTGCCAGTAGTATAGTCGGCAGGATTTATGGCTACACCTTC. It encodes CASSIVGRIYGYTF. The rearrangement joins TRBV19 to TRBJ1-2; D not certain. V lost 1 base and J 5 bases, leaving 11 bases between the germline ends. The germline CDR1 and CDR2 sequences are LNHDA and SQIVND (reference sequence). The CDR3 contains 14 residues.

The chain has TRBV29-1 and TRBJ2-5; D not certain. This CDR3 spans 16 amino acids. Trimming left V 4 bases short and J 1 base short, with 19 bases between. CDR1 and CDR2 from the germline V gene are SQVTM and ANQGSEA. The CDR3 loop reads CSVAVGSPSPQETQYF. The CDR3 nucleotides read TGCAGCGTTGCGGTTGGATCGCCTAGTCCCCAAGAGACCCAGTACTTC.

This chain connects TRBV5-4 to TRBJ2-7; D is possibly TRBD2 (5 bases). With 0 bases removed from V and 0 bases from J, the gap between germline ends came to 7 bases. Germline V lookup: CDR1 SGHNT, CDR2 YYREEE (reference sequence). The CDR3 contains 14 residues. CDR3 in amino acids: CASSLGGSSYEQYF. The CDR3 DNA reads TGTGCCAGCAGCTTGGGAGGGAGCTCCTACGAGCAGTACTTC.

The J gene is TRBJ2-1, the V gene TRBV6-4, with 16 bases aligning to TRBD2. The CDR3 consists of 14 residues. Germline V gene data show CDR1 as MRHNA and CDR2 as SNTAGT. With V trimmed by 6 bases and J by 10 bases, 3 bases remained unmatched. The CDR3 nucleotides are TGTGCCAGCAGGCCGGGACTAGCGGGGGGGGAGCAGTTCTTC. Its protein product is CASRPGLAGGEQFF.

The CDR3 region has the DNA TGTGCCAGCACCCCCCCGGGAGGGGGGACAGATACGCAGTATTTT. Translated, it gives CASTPPGGGTDTQYF. The chain couples TRBV5-4 to TRBJ2-3; 8 bases line up with TRBD2. Germline V gene sequence: CDR1 SGHNT, CDR2 YYREEE (reference sequence). CDR3 length: 15 amino acids. V lost 6 bases, J lost 3 bases, and 9 bases stayed unmatched.

CDR3 nucleotide sequence: TGTGCCAGCCACCGGGACAGGGCCGCATTGGGAGGATCACCCCTCCACTTT. Translation: CASHRDRAALGGSPLHF. V is TRBV2 and J is TRBJ1-6; 9 positions match TRBD1. This CDR3 contains 17 residues. V was pared by 8 bases and J by 10 bases, with 18 bases of the junction left unmatched. Germline CDR1 and CDR2: SNHLY and FYNNEI.

V and J are TRBV2 and TRBJ1-6; D is undetermined. CDR3 length equals 13 residues. Trimming took off 4 bases at V and 7 bases at J, with 8 bases between the two ends. Germline V gene sequence: CDR1 SNHLY, CDR2 FYNNEI. The CDR3 DNA reads as TGTGCCAGCAGTGGGGCGGGAAATTCACCCCTCCACTTT. Encoded protein: CASSGAGNSPLHF. Drawing the rest from reference TRBV2 and TRBJ1-6, the complete variable domain is EPEVTQTPSHQVTQMGQEVILRCVPISNHLYFYWYRQILGQKVEFLVSFYNNEISEKSEIFDDQFSVERPDGSNFTLKIRSTKLEDSAMYFCASSGAGNSPLHFGNGTRLTVT.

This clone was counted once. The CDR3 spells CASSQADTEIETQYF. CDR3 nucleotide sequence: TGCGCCAGCAGCCAAGCAGACACTGAGATAGAGACCCAGTACTTC. This rearrangement joins TRBV4-1 to TRBJ2-5, with no clear D. V lost 1 base and J 4 bases, leaving 13 bases between the germline ends. The length of the CDR3 is 15 residues. The germline gives CDR1 MGHRA, CDR2 YSYEKL.

The chain couples TRBV27 to TRBJ2-7; D possibly corresponds to TRBD1 (6 bases). CDR3 size: 15 residues. Trimming stripped 5 bases from V and 2 bases from J, with 16 bases between. Germline V gene lookup returns CDR1 MNHEY and CDR2 SMNVEV (reference sequence). CDR3 amino acids: CASSRGYRAPYEQYF. The CDR3 nucleotides read TGTGCCAGCAGTCGAGGGTACAGGGCCCCCTACGAGCAGTACTTC.

CDR3 sequence reads: CASSPTGPYGYTF. CDR3 in DNA: TGTGCCAGCAGTCCCACAGGACCTTATGGCTACACCTTC. V and J are TRBV12-3 or TRBV12-4 and TRBJ1-2; tentatively, D is TRBD1 (5 bases). The CDR3 is made up of 13 amino acids. Trimming cost V 5 bases and J 5 bases, with 12 bases left between them.

The rearrangement uses TRBV3-1 (or the pseudogene TRBV3-2) and TRBJ1-4, with 7 bases identical to TRBD1. Germline CDR1 LGHDT, CDR2 YNNKEL (reference sequence). V shed 3 bases and J 5 bases; nucleotides not matched to a gene: 9. The CDR3 consists of 16 residues. The CDR3 protein is CASSQITGTENEKLFF. The CDR3 DNA is TGTGCCAGCAGCCAGATCACCGGGACAGAGAATGAAAAACTGTTTTTT.

There are a few counts of this clone. This chain links TRBV10-3 with TRBJ2-7; 8 bases are shared with TRBD1. This CDR3 is 16 amino acids long. Unmatched junction bases numbered 11, after V lost 3 bases and J lost 4 bases. Germline CDR1 is ENHRY and CDR2 is SYGVKD. DNA of the CDR3: TGTGCCATCAGTGACCCCGGGACAGGTGAGGCATACGAGCAGTACTTC. It encodes CAISDPGTGEAYEQYF.

The V and J genes are TRBV6-5 and TRBJ1-2; D is unresolved. Trimming left V 8 bases short and J 4 bases short, with 11 bases between. Germline V gene data show CDR1 as MNHEY and CDR2 as SVGAGI. The CDR3 is 12 amino acids. The CDR3: CASPPGSYGYTF. The CDR3 coding sequence is TGTGCCAGCCCCCCTGGCAGCTATGGCTACACCTTC.

A few counts support this clone. The gene calls are TRBV4-3 and TRBJ2-7; no reliable D call. There are 16 residues in the CDR3. V lost 0 bases, J lost 0 bases, and 12 bases lay in between. Germline CDR1 LGHNA, CDR2 YSLEER. DNA of the CDR3: TGCGCCAGCAGCCAAGATGCCTACGATGGCTCCTACGAGCAGTACTTC. Protein product: CASSQDAYDGSYEQYF.

The chain employs TRBV12-3 or TRBV12-4 and TRBJ1-2, with D perhaps matching TRBD1 (5 bases). Deletions cut 3 bases from V and 4 bases from J, with 9 bases between. The CDR3 consists of 13 residues. The CDR3 region is CASSLVRAYGYTF. DNA for the CDR3: TGTGCCAGCAGTTTGGTCAGGGCCTATGGCTACACCTTC.

Worth noting for this clone: The sample contains more than one DNA sequence encoding this CDR3. The chain employs TRBV12-3 or TRBV12-4 and TRBJ1-3; no definite D call. The V end lost 5 bases, the J end lost 3 bases, and 5 bases lay between the germline ends. CDR3 length: 12 residues. DNA for the CDR3: TGTGCCAGCAGTACCGGTGGAAACACCATATATTTT. Translating it yields CASSTGGNTIYF.

The CDR3 reads CASSIGHKETQYF. The CDR3 DNA sequence: TGTGCCAGCAGCATAGGACATAAAGAGACCCAGTACTTC. The chain joins TRBV9 to TRBJ2-5; D may be TRBD1 (5 bases). The V and J ends lost 4 bases and 3 bases respectively, with 10 bases between them. CDR3 length: 13 residues. Germline V gene lookup returns CDR1 SGDLS and CDR2 YYNGEE.

V usage is TRBV27 and J usage is TRBJ2-2; 10 positions match TRBD1. The ends lost 7 bases at V and 3 bases at J; junction bases unmatched: 8. The CDR3 is 16 amino acids. CDR1 is MNHEY and CDR2 is SMNVEV in the germline V gene (reference sequence). CDR3 bases: TGTGCCAGCACAAAGTGGGGACAGGGGTACACCGGGGAGCTGTTTTTT. It translates to CASTKWGQGYTGELFF.

The genes are TRBV20-1 and TRBJ1-6; D may be TRBD1 (5 bases). Germline V gene lookup returns CDR1 DFQATT and CDR2 SNEGSKA (reference sequence). Trimming took 3 bases from V and 6 from J, leaving 6 bases between them. This CDR3 has 12 residues. CDR3 DNA sequence: TGCAGTGCTAGTCAGGGTAATTCACCCCTCCACTTT. This gives the protein CSASQGNSPLHF.